This T cell receptor beta chain was sequenced for a study of blood T cell repertoires in COVID-19 (dated by TCRdb to 2019 to 2021). At the level of the whole study: Samples from collaborators originated in the United States, Italy and Spain and spanned both the acute and convalescent phases of COVID-19. The prospective study material was composed of cDNA or gDNA derived from T cells, B-cell-depleted T cells, or PBMCs. The samples were drawn from two sources: the first 160 participants of the ongoing ImmuneRACE study, and 1,200 or so subjects contributed by 6 global collaborators. Where available, HLA class I and class II types were obtained from metadata supplied by the sample provider rather than from assay-based typing. Deeply sampled blood TCRbeta repertoires from subjects exposed to, actively infected with, or recovered from COVID-19 were included in the dataset. The sample metadata nearly always contained a de-identified subject ID, COVID-19 status, age in years and sex. The repertoires were released in a freely available public database intended as a resource for research on the immune response to SARS-CoV-2. The paper as a whole reports these results and caveats: Clinical and demographic metadata were provided uncurated, with the amount varying by source and participant.

The immunoSEQ Assay, a bias-controlled multiplex PCR, was used to amplify TCRbeta CDR3 regions from genomic DNA. The source study handled its data this way. Within the assay, amplification of reference gene primers was used to estimate how many nucleated cells each sample contained. To quantify the absolute abundance of each unique TCRbeta CDR3 rearrangement, sequence reads were collapsed and filtered. Productive Simpson clonality was computed per sample as the square root of Simpson's diversity index over productive rearrangements. In its TCRdb copy, this immuneACCESS table keeps in-frame sequences only and misses some clones. Where compared with another copy, unresolved V genes explain less than half of these, and the others have no known cause. Clonal size and the V and J genes are those of that table, whereas D and trimming came from the DNA. Recorded for this sample are fewer than 100,000 clones; around 86% of them occurred a single time. The top ten clonotypes cover 4.5% to 6% of the sample.

Whole blood was collected in K2EDTA tubes by collaborating institutions according to the institutions' own protocols. For TCRbeta analysis, collaborators shipped samples in one of three forms: frozen whole blood, isolated PBMCs, or DNA extracted from either of those sample types. With respect to this clone: Its antigen is still unknown. No base qualities exist here, and no much larger clone lies one base off it.

The CDR3 holds 17 amino acids from the cysteine to the phenylalanine. Kept here is only the CDR3 DNA, which spans 51 bases and is read in frame from base 1. Via the germline V gene (reference sequence), CDR1 is WNHNN and CDR2 SYGVQD. V is pruned by 0 bases and J by 8 bases, leaving 7 bases of the junction without a gene match. The source material was peripheral blood. The receptor's source is a woman older than 75 with acute or convalescent COVID-19. The rearranged segments are TRBV10-1 and TRBJ2-1; the junction holds 13 bases that match TRBD2. The bases read TGCGCCAGCAGTGAGTCGGCCCGGACTAGCGGGAGCGATGAGCAGTTCTTC. It encodes CASSESARTSGSDEQFF.